Listed below are T cell receptor beta chains from one sample, sequenced in a study of blood T cells in healthy people across ages. TCRdb processed the 5' RACE reads anew with MiXCR; each CDR3 protein has one entry. The repertoire holds 550,000 to 750,000 distinct CDR3 sequences, with around a fifth as singletons. The material sequenced was blood. These TCRs come from a man between 65 and 85 years old in good health. Both conserved end residues are part of each CDR3. D genes are given only for firm matches. Not every row has a clone size; where given, it reads once, few, many or a size class.

v_call	clone_size	d_call	j_call	cdr3_aa	cdr3_nt
TRBV3-1	few	TRBD1	TRBJ2-3	CASSPGTGGREDTQYF	TGTGCCAGCAGCCCGGGGACAGGAGGTAGAGAAGATACGCAGTATTTT
TRBV18	.	.	TRBJ2-2	CASSPPARRDGELFF	TGTGCCAGCTCACCACCGGCGCGGAGGGATGGGGAGCTGTTTTTT
TRBV9	.	TRBD2	TRBJ2-1	CASSVNPAERLHGGDEQFF	TGTGCCAGCAGCGTAAACCCCGCCGAGAGGTTGCATGGGGGGGATGAGCAGTTCTTC
TRBV7-9	few	TRBD1	TRBJ2-5	CASSLLLDRGAGEQYF	TGTGCCAGCAGCTTACTTTTGGACAGGGGCGCGGGAGAGCAGTACTTC
TRBV29-1	.	.	TRBJ1-1	CSARFFTRNTEAFF	TGCAGCGCACGGTTCTTCACGAGGAACACTGAAGCTTTCTTT
TRBV29-1	few	.	TRBJ2-5	CSVDGTSGETQYF	TGCAGCGTTGATGGGACAAGTGGGGAGACCCAGTACTTC
TRBV7-2	many	.	TRBJ2-5	CASSLAGQKTQYF	TGTGCCAGCAGCTTAGCGGGGCAAAAGACCCAGTACTTC
TRBV29-1	few	TRBD1	TRBJ1-2	CSVARDSLQMGYTF	TGCAGCGTTGCGAGGGACAGTCTTCAAATGGGCTACACCTTC
TRBV7-2	.	.	TRBJ1-4	CASSTFAVWTSNEKLFF	TGTGCCAGCAGCACGTTCGCCGTGTGGACCTCGAATGAAAAACTGTTTTTT
TRBV29-1	few	TRBD2	TRBJ2-3	CSVLAGSDTQYF	TGCAGCGTCCTAGCGGGGTCAGATACGCAGTATTTT
TRBV20-1	many	TRBD2	TRBJ2-1	CSARGLARWRNEQFF	TGCAGTGCCAGGGGACTAGCAAGGTGGCGAAATGAGCAGTTCTTC
TRBV7-2	.	TRBD2	TRBJ2-3	CASSFSGIGTDTQYF	TGTGCCAGCAGCTTTAGCGGGATCGGCACAGATACGCAGTATTTT
TRBV5-1	few	.	TRBJ2-2	CASSLEGSTGELFF	TGCGCCAGCAGCTTGGAAGGAAGCACCGGGGAGCTGTTTTTT
TRBV4-3	.	.	TRBJ2-1	CASSQDTSYNEQFF	TGCGCCAGCAGCCAAGATACTTCCTACAATGAGCAGTTCTTC
TRBV12-3/TRBV12-4	few	TRBD1	TRBJ2-7	CASRASGTVNYEQYF	TGTGCCAGCAGGGCTTCCGGGACAGTCAACTACGAGCAGTACTTC
TRBV10-3	.	TRBD1	TRBJ2-1	CAISRAGQGDPGEQFF	TGTGCCATCAGTAGGGCGGGACAGGGGGATCCGGGGGAGCAGTTCTTC
TRBV7-2	.	.	TRBJ1-2	CASSLYRGPYGYTF	TGTGCCAGCAGCTTATACCGGGGACCCTATGGCTACACCTTC
TRBV4-1	many	.	TRBJ1-5	CASSQYQNQPQHF	TGCGCCAGCAGCCAATACCAGAATCAGCCCCAGCATTTT
TRBV20-1	few	TRBD2	TRBJ2-7	CSANPGTSGSYEQYF	TGCAGTGCAAATCCCGGGACTAGCGGCTCCTACGAGCAGTACTTC
TRBV6-5	few	.	TRBJ1-6	CASRADIRVISPLHF	TGTGCCAGCAGAGCCGATATAAGGGTGATTTCACCCCTCCACTTT
TRBV12-3/TRBV12-4	few	.	TRBJ2-5	CASSLEDYLPQYF	TGTGCCAGCAGTTTAGAGGACTACCTCCCCCAGTACTTC
TRBV5-1	.	.	TRBJ1-1	CASSTELGSSTEAFF	TGCGCCAGCAGCACAGAACTGGGTTCGAGCACTGAAGCTTTCTTT
TRBV18	.	.	TRBJ2-5	CASSPKENQYF	TGTGCCAGCTCTCCTAAAGAGAACCAGTACTTC
TRBV4-1	.	TRBD1	TRBJ2-7	CASSQAKTGQRITYEQYF	TGCGCCAGCAGCCAAGCTAAGACAGGGCAAAGGATAACCTACGAGCAGTACTTC
TRBV3-1	.	.	TRBJ2-1	CASSQVLKGNEQFF	TGTGCCAGCAGCCAAGTTCTCAAAGGGAATGAGCAGTTCTTC
TRBV28	.	TRBD2	TRBJ2-1	CASRELAGGISYNEQFF	TGTGCCAGCAGGGAACTAGCGGGAGGGATATCCTACAATGAGCAGTTCTTC
TRBV7-2	.	TRBD1	TRBJ1-1	CASSFGQGDRYTEAFF	TGTGCCAGCAGCTTCGGCCAGGGGGACAGGTACACTGAAGCTTTCTTT
TRBV20-1	few	.	TRBJ1-1	CSAPHRANTEAFF	TGCAGTGCCCCCCACAGGGCGAACACTGAAGCTTTCTTT
TRBV6-2/TRBV6-3	few	TRBD2	TRBJ2-1	CASSSDLLAGEQFF	TGTGCCAGCAGTTCCGACCTTCTAGCGGGAGAGCAGTTCTTC
TRBV3-1	few	TRBD2	TRBJ2-1	CATRDYRSNEQFF	TGTGCCACCAGGGACTATCGTAGCAATGAGCAGTTCTTC
TRBV12-3/TRBV12-4	many	.	TRBJ1-6	CASTSRGGPHSPLHF	TGTGCCAGCACCTCTCGAGGGGGGCCACATTCACCCCTCCACTTT
TRBV12-3/TRBV12-4	.	.	TRBJ1-1	CASSLGGGAYGEAFF	TGTGCCAGCAGTTTAGGCGGGGGGGCGTACGGGGAAGCTTTCTTT
TRBV27	few	TRBD2	TRBJ2-1	CASTLAGGPSSYNEQFF	TGTGCCAGCACTCTAGCGGGAGGTCCGAGCTCCTACAATGAGCAGTTCTTC
TRBV29-1	many	.	TRBJ2-1	CSVEGRGSYNEQFF	TGCAGCGTTGAAGGGCGGGGATCCTACAATGAGCAGTTCTTC
TRBV25-1	.	.	TRBJ1-2	CASSDSPRSGYTF	TGTGCCAGCAGTGACAGCCCCAGGAGTGGCTACACCTTC
TRBV2	.	.	TRBJ1-5	CASSEGGATPQHF	TGTGCCAGCAGTGAAGGGGGGGCAACACCCCAGCATTTT
TRBV7-2	few	.	TRBJ1-6	CASSGNSPLHF	TGTGCCAGCAGCGGTAATTCACCCCTCCACTTT
TRBV12-3/TRBV12-4	.	.	TRBJ2-2	CASSLQRRPNTGELFF	TGTGCCAGCAGCTTGCAACGAAGGCCCAACACCGGGGAGCTGTTTTTT
TRBV5-4	.	.	TRBJ1-2	CASTLPGPNYGYTF	TGTGCCAGCACCCTCCCGGGACCCAACTATGGCTACACCTTC
TRBV20-1	.	TRBD1	TRBJ1-1	CSASKDRGNTEAFF	TGCAGTGCTAGTAAGGACAGGGGTAACACTGAAGCTTTCTTT
TRBV15	.	TRBD1	TRBJ2-1	CATSFRTGDEQHF	TGTGCCACCAGTTTCAGGACAGGGGACGAGCAGCACTTC
TRBV27	.	TRBD1	TRBJ2-5	CASSLYPPGQGIETQYF	TGTGCCAGCAGTTTATATCCCCCGGGACAGGGTATTGAGACCCAGTACTTC
TRBV20-1	.	TRBD2	TRBJ2-5	CSAGTSGRQETQYF	TGCAGTGCGGGGACTAGCGGGAGACAAGAGACCCAGTACTTC
TRBV7-2	many	.	TRBJ2-4	CASSFGGGALQYF	TGTGCCAGCAGCTTTGGGGGGGGGGCACTTCAGTACTTC
TRBV5-1	.	TRBD1	TRBJ1-2	CASSFGQGETYGYTF	TGCGCCAGCAGCTTTGGACAGGGGGAAACCTATGGCTACACCTTC
TRBV30	.	.	TRBJ1-1	CAWSDRGKAFF	TGTGCCTGGAGTGATAGGGGAAAAGCTTTCTTT
TRBV7-8	.	.	TRBJ2-2	CASSLGGPKTGELFF	TGTGCCAGCAGCTTAGGGGGACCCAAAACCGGGGAGCTGTTTTTT